The rows below give T cell receptor beta chains drawn from one sample of a study of siplizumab effects on memory and regulatory T cells. TCRdb's table, derived via immunoSEQ multiplex PCR, lists solely in-frame clones and lacks some. The sample records some 100,000 clones, over 85% being singletons. Source material: non-Treg CD4+ T cells sorted from blood. These receptors came from a human donor in good health. CDR3s include the opening cysteine and the closing phenylalanine or tryptophan. A D gene is named only where the DNA matches it firmly. Only some rows state a clone size, as once, few, many or a class for expanded clones.

abundance	d_gene	j_gene	len	v_gene	CDR3aa	CDR3nt
NA	NA	TRBJ1-1	13	TRBV30	CAWSVQLNTEAFF	TGTGCCTGGAGTGTGCAGTTGAACACTGAAGCTTTCTTT
NA	TRBD2	TRBJ2-3	19	TRBV11-2	CASSLGVGLAGGTTDTQYF	TGTGCCAGCAGCTTAGGAGTTGGACTAGCGGGGGGGACCACAGATACGCAGTATTTT
NA	NA	TRBJ1-4	12	TRBV28	CASSRPGEKLFF	TGTGCCAGCAGTAGACCTGGGGAAAAACTGTTTTTT
NA	TRBD1	TRBJ1-1	14	TRBV7-3	CASSSGQGNTEAFF	TGTGCCAGCAGCTCCGGACAGGGAAACACTGAAGCTTTCTTT
NA	TRBD1	TRBJ2-7	15	TRBV4-1	CASRRTGTGSNEQYF	TGCGCCAGCAGACGGACCGGGACAGGGTCCAACGAGCAGTACTTC
NA	NA	TRBJ2-7	13	TRBV2	CASSEAGNPEQYF	TGTGCCAGCAGTGAAGCAGGGAATCCCGAGCAGTACTTC
once	NA	TRBJ2-1	15	TRBV21-1	CASSKLRGSYNEQFF	TGTGCCAGCAGCAAACTCAGGGGCTCCTACAATGAGCAGTTCTTC
NA	NA	TRBJ2-5	11	TRBV30	CAWSRQETQYF	TGTGCCTGGAGTCGACAAGAGACCCAGTACTTC
NA	TRBD1	TRBJ2-7	15	TRBV7-2	CASSLSGQVSYEQYF	TGTGCCAGCAGCTTAAGCGGACAGGTCTCCTACGAGCAGTACTTC
NA	TRBD2	TRBJ2-5	15	TRBV11-1	CASSSRTSYRETQYF	TGTGCCAGCAGCTCCAGGACTAGTTATAGAGAGACCCAGTACTTC
NA	NA	TRBJ1-1	14	TRBV11-2	CASSLGPGYTEAFF	TGTGCCAGCAGCTTGGGTCCAGGCTACACTGAAGCTTTCTTT
once	TRBD2	TRBJ2-5	16	TRBV27	CASSSRPAGKQETQYF	TGTGCCAGCAGTTCCCGACCAGCGGGGAAGCAAGAGACCCAGTACTTC
NA	NA	TRBJ1-3	16	TRBV10-2	CASSLSPGHSGNTIYF	TGCGCCAGCAGTTTATCTCCAGGGCACTCTGGAAACACCATATATTTT
once	TRBD1	TRBJ2-3	16	TRBV10-1	CASSESRTGPADTQYF	TGCGCCAGCAGTGAGTCTAGGACAGGGCCGGCAGATACGCAGTATTTT
NA	TRBD1	TRBJ1-5	14	TRBV4-1	CASSQGQSNQPQHF	TGCGCCAGCAGCCAGGGACAGAGCAATCAGCCCCAGCATTTT
NA	NA	TRBJ2-5	14	TRBV5-1	CASSLEDRQLTQYF	TGCGCCAGCAGCTTGGAGGATAGACAGTTGACCCAGTACTTC
NA	NA	TRBJ2-1	11	TRBV20-1	CSAARLNEQFF	TGCAGTGCTGCCAGACTTAATGAGCAGTTCTTC
NA	NA	TRBJ2-2	15	TRBV6-5	CASSPALSNTGELFF	TGTGCCAGCAGTCCAGCACTTTCGAACACCGGGGAGCTGTTTTTT
NA	NA	TRBJ2-2	18	TRBV11-1	CASGLIRGDPLDTGELFF	TGTGCCAGCGGCCTTATTCGAGGGGACCCTTTAGACACCGGGGAGCTGTTTTTT
NA	TRBD1	TRBJ2-7	16	TRBV5-6	CASSLAKGTGGHEQYF	TGTGCCAGCAGCTTGGCCAAAGGGACAGGGGGTCACGAGCAGTACTTC
NA	NA	TRBJ1-5	13	TRBV5-1	CASSWSSNQPQHF	TGCGCCAGCAGCTGGTCGAGCAATCAGCCCCAGCATTTT
NA	NA	TRBJ1-4	13	TRBV5-1	CASSFQGNEKLFF	TGCGCCAGCAGCTTCCAGGGAAATGAAAAACTGTTTTTT
NA	NA	TRBJ2-3	14	TRBV6-1	CASSKDQGQVTQYF	TGTGCCAGCAGCAAAGACCAGGGGCAGGTGACGCAGTATTTT
NA	NA	TRBJ2-3	15	TRBV7-9	CASSFGGSFTDTQYF	TGTGCCAGCAGCTTTGGGGGTTCCTTCACAGATACGCAGTATTTT
NA	NA	TRBJ1-2	16	TRBV4-1	CASSQGNSQTYYGYTF	TGCGCCAGCAGCCAAGGGAACAGCCAAACCTACTATGGCTACACCTTC
NA	TRBD1	TRBJ1-5	15	TRBV19	CASSSQGGQWQPQHF	TGTGCCAGTAGTTCCCAGGGGGGGCAGTGGCAGCCCCAGCATTTT